This TCR beta chain was retrieved from a study of CD8+ T cells in alopecia areata. Following RNA extraction, reverse transcription yielded cDNA that acted as the sequencing template. The data were produced by immunoSEQ multiplex PCR, yet TCRdb's version contains in-frame clones alone and is incomplete. The sample lists approximately 98,000 clones, 55% to 70% occurring once. The CDR3 loop spans 13 amino acids. Germline V gene lookup returns CDR1 MNHEY and CDR2 SMNVEV (reference sequence). Sequencing input: NKG2D-low CD8+ T cells sorted from blood. The rearrangement links TRBV27 to TRBJ1-2, with D tentatively TRBD1 (5 bases). The source of this sequence is a human donor with alopecia areata. CDR3 in DNA: TGTGGAAGTCGGGGGGGAGCTAACTATGGCTACACCTTC. Encoded protein: CGSRGGANYGYTF.